The following is a T cell receptor beta chain sequence with its context. Its antigen is as yet unknown. TCRdb itself ran the 5' RACE reads through MiXCR, one entry per CDR3 protein. Seen here are 450,000 to 550,000 distinct CDR3 sequences, approximately 5% observed once, and the top ten hold 3.5%. Germline assignment: CDR1 MNHEY and CDR2 SVGAGI. V was pared by 0 bases and J by 4 bases, with 8 bases between. The CDR3 is 14 amino acids. This specimen belongs to a study of CD8 T cells in ankylosing spondylitis. Study-wide findings and caveats: Reports of some motif variants in reactive arthritis synovial fluid and blood predate this one. Clones linked to the disease showed a CD8+ phenotype. They occurred at relatively low frequencies in peripheral blood. Characteristic of ankylosing spondylitis blood, it appeared, was a TCR beta motif comprising about eight highly homologous variants. The authors reported significant enrichment of disease-linked clones in matched ankylosing spondylitis synovial fluid.

Sample: blood, either unsorted or a sorted T cell fraction (not recorded which). The clonotype originates from a male donor with ankylosing spondylitis. The chain carries TRBV6-5 and TRBJ2-3; D might be TRBD2 (5 bases). DNA for the CDR3: TGTGCCAGCAGTTACTCTAGCGCCCCAGATACGCAGTATTTT. Translation: CASSYSSAPDTQYF.